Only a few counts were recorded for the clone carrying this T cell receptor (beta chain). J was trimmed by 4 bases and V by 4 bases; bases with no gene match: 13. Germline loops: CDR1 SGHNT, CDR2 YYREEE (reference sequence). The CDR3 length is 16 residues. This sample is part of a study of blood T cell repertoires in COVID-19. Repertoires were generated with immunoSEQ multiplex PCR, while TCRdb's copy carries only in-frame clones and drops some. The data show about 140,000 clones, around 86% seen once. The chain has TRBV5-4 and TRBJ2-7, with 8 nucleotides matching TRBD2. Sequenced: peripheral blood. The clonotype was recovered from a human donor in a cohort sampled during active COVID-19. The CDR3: CASSLRTSPKRYEQYF. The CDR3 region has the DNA TGTGCCAGCAGCCTTCGGACTAGCCCCAAGAGGTACGAGCAGTACTTC.